Following are 23 T cell receptor beta chains from one sample sequenced in a study of cytomegalovirus exposure and HLA in healthy donors. The PCR ran on 60 Vbeta and 13 Jbeta primers. Sequenced by immunoSEQ multiplex PCR; TCRdb stores in-frame clones only, minus some. Of 310,000 or so clones listed, roughly 89% were seen once; the top ten hold 2% to 3%. Sequenced sample: PBMCs. All receptors come from a woman between 18 and 29 years old in good health and CMV-seronegative.

The CDR3 DNA is TGTGCCAGCACGCGGGGGGGCGGGTGGGATACGCAGTATTTT. Translation gives CASTRGGGWDTQYF. The rearrangement joins TRBV5-4 to TRBJ2-3, with 9 nucleotides matching TRBD2. V was pared by 6 bases and J by 6 bases, with 8 bases of the junction left unmatched. CDR3 size: 14 residues. Per the germline V gene, CDR1 is SGHNT and CDR2 is YYREEE (reference sequence).

The V call is TRBV12-5, the J call TRBJ2-5, with 9 bases that match TRBD2. The CDR3 runs 15 residues. Germline assignment: CDR1 LGHNT and CDR2 FRNRAP. Unmatched junction bases numbered 7, after V lost 3 bases and J lost 5 bases. CDR3: CASGFGGGARETQYF. CDR3 in DNA: TGTGCTAGTGGTTTTGGCGGGGGGGCCCGTGAGACCCAGTACTTC.

The chain couples TRBV7-6 to TRBJ2-2, with TRBD1 matching over 7 bases. This CDR3 region has 14 residues. The V gene's germline CDR1 is SGHVS and CDR2 FNYEAQ. J gave up 9 bases and V 4 bases, and 8 bases lay outside the gene matches. This chain's CDR3 is CASSSGQLNRELFF. CDR3 in DNA: TGTGCCAGCAGCTCGGGACAGCTAAACCGGGAGCTGTTTTTT.

This rearrangement joins TRBV2 to TRBJ2-2; the D gene is possibly TRBD1 (8 bases). CDR3 length: 17 residues. With 6 bases removed from V and 2 bases from J, the gap between germline ends came to 19 bases. Looked up from germline, CDR1 is SNHLY and CDR2 is FYNNEI. Here the CDR3 DNA reads TGTGCCAGCAGAGGAATGACAGGGGAGGGAAACACCGGGGAGCTGTTTTTT. It specifies CASRGMTGEGNTGELFF.

This sequence joins TRBV7-8 and TRBJ1-6; D gene ambiguous. V dropped 0 bases and J dropped 11 bases, with 14 bases sitting between them. Germline V CDR1 and CDR2: SGHVS, FQNEAQ. The CDR3 is 15 residues long. CDR3 coding DNA: TGTGCCAGCAGCTTAGCAAACAGTAACATTACACCCCTCCACTTT. It codes for CASSLANSNITPLHF.

The gene calls are TRBV7-6 and TRBJ2-5; D is undetermined. V shed 2 bases and J shed 4 bases, with 5 bases lying between them. CDR1 and CDR2 from the germline V gene are SGHVS and FNYEAQ. This CDR3 comprises 12 residues. The CDR3 DNA reads TGTGCCAGCAGCTTACATTTAGAGACCCAGTACTTC. This gives the protein CASSLHLETQYF.

This clone has just one count. The chain recombines TRBV18 with TRBJ2-7; tentative D call: TRBD1 (5 bases). V lost 3 bases and J lost 4, with 16 bases in between. CDR3 length equals 15 residues. Germline loops: CDR1 KGHSH, CDR2 LQKENI. The CDR3 DNA is TGTGCCAGCTCACCGGGAAGACAGATTGCATACGAGCAGTACTTC. Translation gives CASSPGRQIAYEQYF.

The gene calls are TRBV15 and TRBJ1-3; the D gene is possibly TRBD1 (6 bases). Per germline, CDR1 LNHNV and CDR2 YYDKDF (reference sequence). Trimming stripped 2 bases from V and 0 bases from J, with 14 bases between. The length of the CDR3 is 17 residues. This CDR3 is CATSRNPGVYSGNTIYF. CDR3 coding DNA: TGTGCCACCAGCAGAAACCCAGGGGTTTACTCTGGAAACACCATATATTTT.

The chain has TRBV25-1 and TRBJ1-3; D is ambiguous. There are 12 residues in the CDR3. V lost 4 bases, J lost 1 base, and 2 bases lay in between. Germline V gene data show CDR1 as MGHDK and CDR2 as SYGVNS. CDR3 coding DNA: TGTGCCAGCAGTGCGTCTGGAAACACCATATATTTT. Translating it yields CASSASGNTIYF.

The chain has TRBV11-3 and TRBJ2-3, with D possibly TRBD1 on 5 matching bases. There are 15 residues in the CDR3. The germline V gene has CDR1 SGHNT and CDR2 YENEEA. Trimming pared 6 bases from V and 0 bases from J, leaving 13 bases between. The CDR3 DNA follows: TGTGCCAGCAGTTTGCAGGGATTTAGCACAGATACGCAGTATTTT. Protein sequence: CASSLQGFSTDTQYF.

The chain uses TRBV6-1 and TRBJ2-7, with D possibly matching TRBD1 (6 bases). Germline CDR1 is MNHNS and CDR2 is SASEGT. The CDR3 has 14 residues. V was clipped by 8 bases and J by 4 bases, with 18 bases between them. The CDR3 bases are TGTGCCAGCCGCCGCGACAGGCCAGAATACGAGCAGTACTTC. Protein sequence: CASRRDRPEYEQYF.

As to this clone: No conserved phenylalanine or tryptophan is present at the end of the CDR3, so a read error is the likely explanation. V gene TRBV4-1 combines with J gene TRBJ2-7; a possible D gene is TRBD1 (6 bases). CDR1 and CDR2 from the germline V gene are MGHRA and YSYEKL. CDR3 size: 15 residues. V was pared by 1 base and J by 2 bases, with 12 bases between. In nucleotides, the CDR3 is TGCGCCAGCAGCCAAGGGACGGGACACCCCTACGAGCAGTACCTC. This encodes CASSQGTGHPYEQYL.

The rearrangement joins TRBV2 to TRBJ1-2; possibly TRBD1 for D (6 bases). The CDR3 spans 15 residues. Trimming cost V 5 bases and J 2 bases, with 15 bases left between them. The germline V gene has CDR1 SNHLY and CDR2 FYNNEI. CDR3 loop: CASSLQGPTNYGYTF. CDR3 nucleotides: TGTGCCAGCAGTCTACAGGGTCCGACCAACTATGGCTACACCTTC.

CDR3 sequence reads: CASGDGGHNSGNTIYF. CDR3 DNA sequence: TGTGCCAGCGGGGATGGGGGCCATAACTCTGGAAACACCATATATTTT. The rearrangement uses TRBV2 and TRBJ1-3; D possibly corresponds to TRBD1 (6 bases). Trimming took 8 bases from V and 0 from J, leaving 17 bases between them. CDR1 is SNHLY, CDR2 FYNNEI, per germline. The CDR3 contains 16 residues.

This sequence joins TRBV6-5 and TRBJ1-3; D gene unclear. CDR1 and CDR2 from the germline V gene are MNHEY and SVGAGI. Trimming cost V 0 bases and J 8 bases, with 11 bases left between them. This CDR3 contains 14 residues. As DNA, the CDR3 is TGTGCCAGCAGTTACTCGAGCCCCGTGGACACCATATATTTT. Its protein is CASSYSSPVDTIYF.

The chain couples TRBV28 to TRBJ1-2; tentative D call: TRBD1 (5 bases). This CDR3 comprises 12 residues. Germline V CDR1 and CDR2: MDHEN, SYDVKM. V lost 3 bases and J 5 bases, leaving 7 bases between the germline ends. The CDR3 here is CASSFRGYGYTF. CDR3 DNA sequence: TGTGCCAGCAGTTTTAGGGGTTATGGCTACACCTTC.

This chain uses TRBV5-1 with TRBJ1-2, with 10 bases aligning to TRBD1. The CDR3 spans 13 residues. CDR1 SGHRS and CDR2 YFSETQ come from the germline V gene. The V and J ends lost 3 bases and 6 bases, in that order; junction bases with no gene match: 2. CDR3 loop: CASSWGTGDGYTF. CDR3 nucleotide sequence: TGCGCCAGCAGCTGGGGGACAGGGGATGGCTACACCTTC.

The chain carries TRBV15 and TRBJ2-1; D possibly corresponds to TRBD1 (6 bases). CDR1 and CDR2 from the germline V gene are LNHNV and YYDKDF (reference sequence). The CDR3 extends over 16 amino acids. The V end lost 3 bases, the J end lost 0 bases, and 12 bases lay between the germline ends. CDR3: CATSSRQVTSYNEQFF. The CDR3 nucleotides read TGTGCCACCAGCAGTCGACAGGTGACCTCCTACAATGAGCAGTTCTTC. Full variable domain (missing parts from reference TRBV15 and TRBJ2-1): DAMVIQNPRYQVTQFGKPVTLSCSQTLNHNVMYWYQQKSSQAPKLLFHYYDKDFNNEADTPDNFQSRRPNTSFCFLDIRSPGLGDTAMYLCATSSRQVTSYNEQFFGPGTRLTVL.

With respect to this clone: Within the sample, other DNA sequences also encode this same CDR3. This chain uses TRBV27 with TRBJ2-5; the D gene is possibly TRBD2 (7 bases). Germline V lookup: CDR1 MNHEY, CDR2 SMNVEV (reference sequence). V lost 2 bases, J lost 2 bases, and 15 bases lay in between. This CDR3 contains 16 residues. CDR3 sequence: CASSLMPAGAQETQYF. In nucleotides, the CDR3 is TGTGCCAGCAGTTTAATGCCGGCGGGGGCTCAAGAGACCCAGTACTTC.

The chain uses TRBV5-4 and TRBJ1-2; TRBD1 agrees at 8 bases. The V gene's germline CDR1 is SGHNT and CDR2 YYREEE (reference sequence). The CDR3 consists of 11 residues. V shed 6 bases, J shed 8 bases, and the junction held 3 bases outside the gene matches. Here the CDR3 DNA reads TGTGCCAGCACCAGGGGGCGCGGCTACACCTTC. Translated: CASTRGRGYTF.

The table lists this clone with a count of one. The genes are TRBV9 and TRBJ2-5; 10 bases line up with TRBD2. The ends lost 3 bases at V and 5 bases at J; junction bases unmatched: 7. The CDR3 has 15 amino acids. Germline V gives CDR1 SGDLS, CDR2 YYNGEE. This chain's CDR3 is CASSATGTSAETQYF. The CDR3 region has the DNA TGTGCCAGCAGCGCTACCGGGACTAGCGCGGAGACCCAGTACTTC.

This clone was observed a few times. This chain connects TRBV14 to TRBJ2-1, with 11 bases lining up with TRBD1. The trim removed 1 base at V and 9 bases at J, leaving 8 bases unmatched. The CDR3 is 16 amino acids. The germline V gene has CDR1 SGHDN and CDR2 FVKESK. Here the CDR3 DNA reads TGTGCCAGCAGCCAAGGACCGGGACAGGGGGATATTGAGCAGTTCTTC. It specifies CASSQGPGQGDIEQFF.

The chain is built from TRBV2 and TRBJ2-7, with 16 bases fitting TRBD2. This CDR3 is built from 17 residues. The germline CDR1 and CDR2 sequences are SNHLY and FYNNEI. V dropped 6 bases and J dropped 7; count of bases not matched to a gene: 12. This CDR3 reads CASRKGLAGGPGDEQYF. The CDR3 DNA sequence: TGTGCCAGCAGAAAGGGACTAGCGGGGGGGCCAGGGGATGAGCAGTACTTC.